These 10 T cell receptor beta chains were all obtained from the same sample, sequenced in a study of shared clonotypes between healthy human individuals. Sequencing was performed with immunoSEQ multiplex PCR; in TCRdb, only in-frame clones are kept and a portion is missing. The profile shows about 1.5 million clones, 95% to 99% of them singletons. The sequencing input was naive CD4+ T cells sorted from blood. The subset: CD45RA+ positively selected. The receptors shown here come from a man aged 30 to 45 in good health.

This chain links TRBV23-1 with TRBJ2-1; D is undetermined. TRBV23-1 is designated an ORF whose function remains uncertain. The CDR3 contains 16 residues. Trimming took off 4 bases at V and 0 bases at J, with 13 bases between the two ends. The CDR3 bases are TGCGCCAGCAGTCCCTCTTACGGGTCCTCCTACAATGAGCAGTTCTTC. It is translated as CASSPSYGSSYNEQFF.

V gene TRBV29-1 combines with J gene TRBJ2-5, with D unresolved. The CDR3 length is 12 residues. V was trimmed by 6 bases and J by 5 bases, leaving 13 bases between them. Per the germline V gene, CDR1 is SQVTM and CDR2 is ANQGSEA. For the CDR3, the DNA is TGCAGCGTGCGCCCCTTGGGGGAGACCCAGTACTTC. Translated, it gives CSVRPLGETQYF.

With respect to this clone: The sample contains more than one DNA sequence encoding this CDR3. V is TRBV7-3 and J is TRBJ2-3; D is perhaps TRBD1 (5 bases). This CDR3 is built from 13 residues. Trimming removed 0 bases from V and 4 bases from J, with 5 bases in between. Germline V CDR1 and CDR2: SGHTA, FQGTGA. The DNA of the CDR3 is TGTGCCAGCAGCTTAACAGGGGCAGATACGCAGTATTTT. Residues: CASSLTGADTQYF.

J is TRBJ2-1 and V is TRBV5-3; TRBD2 matches at 8 bases. TRBV5-3 is assigned to the ORF class and has an uncertain function. The CDR3 is 14 amino acids. Trimming cost V 4 bases and J 8 bases; bases outside gene matches: 8. CDR3 protein: CARSPGLEVHEQFF. The CDR3 bases are TGTGCCAGAAGCCCGGGACTAGAGGTCCATGAGCAGTTCTTC.

V and J are TRBV18 and TRBJ2-5; TRBD1 matches at 8 bases. Germline CDR1 reads KGHSH; CDR2 reads LQKENI. CDR3 length: 20 residues. Trimming took 2 bases from V and 0 from J; bases not matched to a gene: 17. The chain's CDR3 is CASSPLPISGQGTYQETQYF. The CDR3 nucleotides read TGTGCCAGCTCACCATTACCAATCAGCGGACAGGGCACGTACCAAGAGACCCAGTACTTC.

The J gene is TRBJ2-5, the V gene TRBV29-1; 10 bases agree with TRBD1. The CDR3 is made up of 15 amino acids. Trimming cost V 6 bases and J 5 bases; bases outside gene matches: 12. Germline CDR1 and CDR2: SQVTM and ANQGSEA. The DNA of the CDR3 is TGCAGCGTCGCGCCCGGGACAGGGGAATGGGAGACCCAGTACTTC. This sequence encodes CSVAPGTGEWETQYF. The full variable domain, completed using reference TRBV29-1 and TRBJ2-5, is SAVISQKPSRDICQRGTSLTIQCQVDSQVTMMFWYRQQPGQSLTLIATANQGSEATYESGFVIDKFPISRPNLTFSTLTVSNMSPEDSSIYLCSVAPGTGEWETQYFGPGTRLLVL.

This chain joins TRBV9 and TRBJ2-7; 9 positions agree with TRBD2. The CDR3 spans 22 residues. J lost 4 bases, V lost 4 bases, and 30 bases had no gene match. Germline V lookup: CDR1 SGDLS, CDR2 YYNGEE. The CDR3 nucleotides are TGTGCCAGCAGCCACAGGGAGCCCGCTCTAGCGGGACCCCCAGATTTTTTGTACGAGCAGTACTTC. It is translated as CASSHREPALAGPPDFLYEQYF.

This rearrangement joins TRBV4-1 to TRBJ1-1, with D uncertain. The CDR3 extends over 13 amino acids. V gave up 3 bases and J gave up 8 bases, with 13 bases separating them. The germline CDR1 and CDR2 sequences are MGHRA and YSYEKL. The CDR3 DNA follows: TGCGCCAGCAGCCACGAACCCACCCGGGAAGCTTTCTTT. Translated, it gives CASSHEPTREAFF.

The chain combines TRBV6-4 with TRBJ2-5; D possibly corresponds to TRBD1 (6 bases). The V gene lost 6 bases and the J gene lost 5 bases, with 28 bases spanning the gap. This CDR3 has 18 amino acids. The germline CDR1 and CDR2 sequences are MRHNA and SNTAGT. CDR3 in amino acids: CASSIMGFLQGVGETQYF. The CDR3 DNA reads TGTGCCAGCAGCATCATGGGGTTTCTACAGGGCGTTGGGGAGACCCAGTACTTC.

V usage is TRBV6-1 and J usage is TRBJ1-5; D is possibly TRBD1 (6 bases). The CDR3 consists of 17 residues. The V and J ends lost 4 bases and 0 bases respectively, with 16 bases between them. CDR1 MNHNS and CDR2 SASEGT come from the germline V gene. The CDR3: CASSGGANRLSNQPQHF. DNA for the CDR3: TGTGCCAGCAGTGGGGGGGCGAACAGGCTTAGCAATCAGCCCCAGCATTTT.